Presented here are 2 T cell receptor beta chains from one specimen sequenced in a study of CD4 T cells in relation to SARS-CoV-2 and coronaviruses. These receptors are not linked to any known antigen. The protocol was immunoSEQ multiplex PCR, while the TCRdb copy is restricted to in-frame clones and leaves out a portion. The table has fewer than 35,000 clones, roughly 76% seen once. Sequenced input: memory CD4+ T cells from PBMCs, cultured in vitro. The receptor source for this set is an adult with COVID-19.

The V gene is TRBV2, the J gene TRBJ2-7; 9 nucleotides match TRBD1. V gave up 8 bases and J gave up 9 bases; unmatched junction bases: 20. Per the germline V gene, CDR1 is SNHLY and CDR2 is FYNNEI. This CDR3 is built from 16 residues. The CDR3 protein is CASGQTGQGDRVGQYF. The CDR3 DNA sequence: TGTGCCAGCGGACAAACGGGACAGGGAGACAGGGTCGGGCAGTACTTC.

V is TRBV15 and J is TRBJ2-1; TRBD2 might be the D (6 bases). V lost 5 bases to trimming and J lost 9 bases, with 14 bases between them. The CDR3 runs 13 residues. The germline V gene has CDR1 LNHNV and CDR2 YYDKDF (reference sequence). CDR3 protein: CATSLARFREQFF. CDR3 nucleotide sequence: TGTGCCACCAGCCTAGCGCGTTTTCGTGAGCAGTTCTTC.